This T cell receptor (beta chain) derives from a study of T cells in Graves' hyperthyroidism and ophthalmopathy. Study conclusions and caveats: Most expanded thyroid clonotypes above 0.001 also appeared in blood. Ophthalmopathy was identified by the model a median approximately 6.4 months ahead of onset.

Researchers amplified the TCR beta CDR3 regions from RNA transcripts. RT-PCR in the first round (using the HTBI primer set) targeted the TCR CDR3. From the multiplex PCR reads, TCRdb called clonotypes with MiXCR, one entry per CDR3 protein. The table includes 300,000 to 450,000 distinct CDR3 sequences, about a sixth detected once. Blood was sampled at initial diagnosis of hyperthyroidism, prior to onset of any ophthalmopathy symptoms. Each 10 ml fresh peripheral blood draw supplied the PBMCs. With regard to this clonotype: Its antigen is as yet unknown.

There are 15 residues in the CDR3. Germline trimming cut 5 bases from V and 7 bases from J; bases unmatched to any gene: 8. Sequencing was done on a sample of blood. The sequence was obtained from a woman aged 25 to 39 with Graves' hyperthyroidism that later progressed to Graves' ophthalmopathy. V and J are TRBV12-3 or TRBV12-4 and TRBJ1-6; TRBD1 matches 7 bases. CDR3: CASSVTGDWNSPLHF. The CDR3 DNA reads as TGTGCCAGCAGTGTCACAGGGGACTGGAATTCACCCCTCCACTTT.